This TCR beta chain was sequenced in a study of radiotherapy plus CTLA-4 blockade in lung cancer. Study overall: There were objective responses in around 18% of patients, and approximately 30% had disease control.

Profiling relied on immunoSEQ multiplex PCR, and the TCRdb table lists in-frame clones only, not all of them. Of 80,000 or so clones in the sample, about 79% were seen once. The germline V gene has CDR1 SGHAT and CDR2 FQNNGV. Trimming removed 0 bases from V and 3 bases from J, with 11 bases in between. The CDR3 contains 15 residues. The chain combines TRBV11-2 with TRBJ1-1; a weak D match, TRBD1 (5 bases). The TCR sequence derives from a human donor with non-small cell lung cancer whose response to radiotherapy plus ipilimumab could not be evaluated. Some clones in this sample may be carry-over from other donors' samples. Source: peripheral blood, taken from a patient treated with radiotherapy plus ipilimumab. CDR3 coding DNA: TGTGCCAGCAGCTTAGATCTGGCAGGGTACACTGAAGCTTTCTTT. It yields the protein CASSLDLAGYTEAFF. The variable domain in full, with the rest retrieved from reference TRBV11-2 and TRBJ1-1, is EAGVAQSPRYKIIEKRQSVAFWCNPISGHATLYWYQQILGQGPKLLIQFQNNGVVDDSQLPKDRFSAERLKGVDSTLKIQPAKLEDSAVYLCASSLDLAGYTEAFFGQGTRLTVV.